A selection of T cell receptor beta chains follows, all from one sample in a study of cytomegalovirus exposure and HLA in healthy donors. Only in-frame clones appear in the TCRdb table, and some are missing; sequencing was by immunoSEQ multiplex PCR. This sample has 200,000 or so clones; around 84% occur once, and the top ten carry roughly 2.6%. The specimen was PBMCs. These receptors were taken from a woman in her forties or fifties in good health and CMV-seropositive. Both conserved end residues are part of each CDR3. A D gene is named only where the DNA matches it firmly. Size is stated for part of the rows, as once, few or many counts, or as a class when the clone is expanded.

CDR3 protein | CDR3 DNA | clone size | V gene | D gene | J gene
CASSQVSGLTDTQYF | TGCGCCAGCAGCCAAGTCTCCGGACTTACAGATACGCAGTATTTT | NA | TRBV4-1 | NA | TRBJ2-3
CASSSSRQTQYF | TGTGCCAGCAGTTCCTCCAGGCAGACCCAGTACTTC | NA | TRBV27 | NA | TRBJ2-5
CASSENRVPYEQYF | TGTGCCAGCAGTGAAAACAGGGTTCCCTACGAGCAGTACTTC | once | TRBV25-1 | NA | TRBJ2-7
CASSPPGGHGYTF | TGTGCCAGCAGTCCTCCAGGGGGCCATGGCTACACCTTC | NA | TRBV6-1 | TRBD1 | TRBJ1-2
CASSIVRDWMRNNEQFF | TGTGCCAGTAGTATAGTGAGGGACTGGATGAGAAACAATGAGCAGTTCTTC | NA | TRBV19 | NA | TRBJ2-1
CASSTGRPGQPQHF | TGTGCCAGCAGCACCGGGAGGCCCGGACAGCCCCAGCATTTT | NA | TRBV6-5 | NA | TRBJ1-5
CASSPDRNQPQHF | TGTGCCAGCTCGCCCGACAGGAATCAGCCCCAGCATTTT | few | TRBV18 | NA | TRBJ1-5
CSVEVGNNYGYTF | TGCAGCGTTGAAGTTGGCAACAACTATGGCTACACCTTC | NA | TRBV29-1 | NA | TRBJ1-2
CASSPGLLPTNEKLFF | TGTGCCAGCAGTCCGGGACTGCTACCGACTAATGAAAAACTGTTTTTT | NA | TRBV27 | NA | TRBJ1-4
CASHRRGGAAEAFF | TGTGCCAGCCATCGTCGTGGAGGGGCGGCTGAAGCTTTCTTT | NA | TRBV2 | NA | TRBJ1-1
CASTSNYYNSPLHF | TGTGCCAGTACCTCGAACTACTATAATTCACCCCTCCACTTT | NA | TRBV19 | NA | TRBJ1-6
CAISPGMNSPLHF | TGTGCCATCAGTCCCGGGATGAATTCACCCCTCCACTTT | NA | TRBV6-5 | NA | TRBJ1-6
CASSRGQGEGEQFF | TGTGCCAGCTCACGCGGACAGGGGGAGGGTGAGCAGTTCTTC | NA | TRBV18 | TRBD1 | TRBJ2-1
CASSPGQGREKLFF | TGTGCCAGTAGTCCCGGACAGGGTCGAGAAAAACTGTTTTTT | NA | TRBV19 | TRBD1 | TRBJ1-4
CASIPSGAGELFF | TGTGCCAGCATCCCTTCGGGGGCCGGGGAGCTGTTTTTT | NA | TRBV28 | NA | TRBJ2-2
CASSLGRYGETQYF | TGTGCCAGCAGCTTAGGCCGTTACGGAGAGACCCAGTACTTC | once | TRBV11-2 | NA | TRBJ2-5
CASSRDRQYEQYF | TGTGCCAGCTCCCGGGACAGGCAGTACGAGCAGTACTTC | NA | TRBV5-5 | TRBD1 | TRBJ2-7
CASTKMTPGTGANEQYF | TGTGCCAGCACCAAAATGACGCCCGGGACAGGGGCCAACGAGCAGTACTTC | few | TRBV7-9 | TRBD1 | TRBJ2-7
CASSQTTTGLSQPQHF | TGCGCCAGCAGCCAAACTACAACAGGGTTATCTCAGCCCCAGCATTTT | NA | TRBV4-1 | NA | TRBJ1-5
CASSTGARFAEAFF | TGTGCCAGTAGTACAGGGGCTCGATTCGCTGAAGCTTTCTTT | few | TRBV19 | NA | TRBJ1-1
CASSDRLSEGAYSPLHF | TGCGCCAGCAGCGACCGGCTCTCCGAGGGGGCATATTCACCCCTCCACTTT | NA | TRBV4-1 | TRBD1 | TRBJ1-6
CASSQGGQDNSPLHF | TGCGCCAGCAGCCAAGGGGGACAGGATAATTCACCCCTCCACTTT | NA | TRBV4-3 | TRBD1 | TRBJ1-6
CASSLATAGVSPLHF | TGTGCCAGCAGCTTAGCCACGGCAGGGGTATCACCCCTCCACTTT | NA | TRBV7-2 | NA | TRBJ1-6
CASSNDIWGGYTF | TGTGCCAGCAGCAATGATATTTGGGGCGGCTACACCTTC | NA | TRBV13 | NA | TRBJ1-2
CASSLGQGGQGEQFF | TGCGCCAGCAGCCTGGGACAGGGTGGCCAGGGGGAGCAGTTCTTC | NA | TRBV5-1 | TRBD1 | TRBJ2-1
CASSLGQVYEQYF | TGTGCCAGCAGCTTAGGACAAGTCTACGAGCAGTACTTC | NA | TRBV7-9 | NA | TRBJ2-7
CASSLDRSGANVLTF | TGTGCCAGCAGCTTGGATCGCTCTGGGGCCAACGTCCTGACTTTC | NA | TRBV5-4 | NA | TRBJ2-6
CATQGNYGYTF | TGTGCTACGCAGGGGAACTATGGCTACACCTTC | few | TRBV6-1 | NA | TRBJ1-2
CASSVITANTEAFF | TGTGCCAGCAGCGTAATTACAGCGAACACTGAAGCTTTCTTT | NA | TRBV4-2 | NA | TRBJ1-1
CASSQDWTALNTEAFF | TGCGCCAGCAGCCAAGATTGGACAGCTCTGAACACTGAAGCTTTCTTT | NA | TRBV4-3 | NA | TRBJ1-1
CASSYNNYEQYF | TGTGCCAGCAGTTACAATAACTACGAGCAGTACTTC | NA | TRBV6-6 | NA | TRBJ2-7
CASSFNRGRKSTEAFF | TGTGCCAGCAGCTTCAACAGGGGGCGGAAGTCCACTGAAGCTTTCTTT | NA | TRBV5-6 | TRBD1 | TRBJ1-1
CASSRGVTEEQYF | TGTGCCAGCTCTCGGGGGGTTACGGAGGAGCAGTACTTC | NA | TRBV18 | TRBD2 | TRBJ2-7
CASRPRTVNYGYTF | TGTGCCAGCAGGCCCCGGACAGTTAACTATGGCTACACCTTC | NA | TRBV27 | NA | TRBJ1-2
CSSSLEDNQPQHF | TGTTCCAGCAGCCTTGAGGATAATCAGCCCCAGCATTTT | NA | TRBV7-9 | NA | TRBJ1-5
CASSSSGGVGYNEQFF | TGTGCCAGTAGTTCTAGCGGGGGAGTTGGTTACAATGAGCAGTTCTTC | NA | TRBV19 | TRBD2 | TRBJ2-1
CASSQRTASSYNEQFF | TGCGCCAGCAGCCAGCGGACAGCTAGCTCCTACAATGAGCAGTTCTTC | NA | TRBV4-3 | NA | TRBJ2-1
CASRLAGGPYTGELFF | TGTGCCAGCAGGCTAGCGGGGGGGCCATACACCGGGGAGCTGTTTTTT | NA | TRBV5-6 | TRBD2 | TRBJ2-2
CASSWGTGQNSPLHF | TGTGCCAGCAGCTGGGGGACAGGGCAAAATTCACCCCTCCACTTT | NA | TRBV5-5 | TRBD1 | TRBJ1-6
CASSQGGSGSSYEQYF | TGTGCCAGCAGCCAAGGAGGTAGCGGATCCTCCTACGAGCAGTACTTC | NA | TRBV4-2 | NA | TRBJ2-7